Listed below are T cell receptor beta chains from one sample, sequenced in a study of beta chain features in type 1 diabetes. Measured with immunoSEQ multiplex PCR; TCRdb has only the in-frame clones, and not every one. The sample has 400,000 to 550,000 clones, roughly 10% seen once. Material for sequencing was naive CD4+ T cells from blood. These receptors originate from a woman aged 18-35 years in good health. CDR3s include the opening cysteine and the closing phenylalanine or tryptophan. Each record gives: CDR3 length, clone size, V gene, D gene, J gene, CDR3 protein, CDR3 DNA. The D gene is left open where the match is weak. Only some rows state a clone size, as once, few, many or a class for expanded clones.

13	-	TRBV19	-	TRBJ2-3	CASSTSRTDTQYF	TGTGCCAGTAGTACTTCTAGAACAGATACGCAGTATTTT
13	few	TRBV7-2	-	TRBJ2-7	CASSEGHRGVQYF	TGTGCCAGCAGCGAGGGACATCGTGGTGTGCAGTACTTC
17	few	TRBV10-3	TRBD2	TRBJ2-3	CAISSIAGGGGTDTQYF	TGTGCCATCAGTTCCATAGCGGGAGGAGGTGGCACAGATACGCAGTATTTT
15	-	TRBV4-2	-	TRBJ1-3	CASSPRTVSGNTIYF	TGTGCCAGCAGCCCCCGGACAGTCTCTGGAAACACCATATATTTT
16	-	TRBV7-2	TRBD2	TRBJ2-2	CASSFGLAGGGGELFF	TGTGCCAGCAGCTTCGGACTAGCGGGAGGCGGCGGGGAGCTGTTTTTT
15	-	TRBV4-3	-	TRBJ2-1	CASSSGLLSYNEQFF	TGCGCCAGCAGTTCGGGACTCCTCTCCTACAATGAGCAGTTCTTC
13	few	TRBV11-3	-	TRBJ2-5	CASSLGSEETQYF	TGTGCCAGCAGCTTGGGCAGTGAAGAGACCCAGTACTTC
13	-	TRBV15	-	TRBJ2-3	CATSRAGADTQYF	TGTGCCACCAGCAGGGCCGGGGCAGATACGCAGTATTTT
14	few	TRBV6-5	TRBD2	TRBJ2-7	CASRETSAHYEQYF	TGTGCCAGCAGGGAAACTAGCGCTCACTACGAGCAGTACTTC
15	few	TRBV4-2	TRBD1	TRBJ1-2	CASSQEDRENYGYTF	TGTGCCAGCAGCCAAGAAGACAGGGAAAACTATGGCTACACCTTC
14	few	TRBV4-3	-	TRBJ2-1	CASSQEGADNEQFF	TGCGCCAGCAGCCAAGAGGGGGCCGACAATGAGCAGTTCTTC
14	few	TRBV5-1	-	TRBJ2-5	CASSQTPGEETQYF	TGCGCCAGCAGCCAGACTCCGGGGGAAGAGACCCAGTACTTC
13	few	TRBV25-1	-	TRBJ1-1	CASSPPGYTEAFF	TGTGCCAGCAGTCCTCCAGGGTACACTGAAGCTTTCTTT
19	-	TRBV15	-	TRBJ2-2	CATSRFPITSPGNTGELFF	TGTGCCACCAGCAGATTCCCTATAACTAGTCCCGGGAACACCGGGGAGCTGTTTTTT
15	few	TRBV6-6	TRBD1	TRBJ1-4	CASSYGQGANEKLFF	TGTGCCAGCAGTTACGGACAGGGAGCTAATGAAAAACTGTTTTTT
13	-	TRBV29-1	-	TRBJ1-5	CSALDSPNQPQHF	TGCAGCGCACTAGACAGTCCCAATCAGCCCCAGCATTTT
16	few	TRBV7-9	TRBD2	TRBJ2-7	CASSRGSLAGVYEQYF	TGTGCCAGCAGCCGAGGTTCTTTGGCGGGAGTCTACGAGCAGTACTTC
13	-	TRBV2	-	TRBJ2-1	CASALNLYNEQFF	TGTGCCAGCGCACTGAATTTATACAATGAGCAGTTCTTC
14	few	TRBV7-9	-	TRBJ1-2	CASSPSGLGDGYTF	TGTGCCAGCAGCCCCTCAGGGCTTGGGGATGGCTACACCTTC
14	-	TRBV7-9	-	TRBJ1-2	CASSLAYREYGYTF	TGTGCCAGCAGCTTAGCGTACAGAGAATATGGCTACACCTTC